This is a list of T cell receptor beta chains from one sample in a study of cytomegalovirus exposure and HLA in healthy donors. Some clones are missing from TCRdb's copy, which holds only in-frame ones; the method was immunoSEQ multiplex PCR. The top ten hold 9.5% to 13% of the sample, which has about 98,000 clones, more than 70% seen once. The sequencing sample was made of PBMCs. The receptors were sampled from a man in his late teens or twenties in good health and CMV-seropositive. Each CDR3 is given with its conserved first and last residue. D genes are given only for firm matches. The size entry is marked missing in some rows and otherwise reads once, few, many or a size class.

TRBV27	TRBJ2-7	-	TRBD2	CASSLSGRGAPYEQYF	TGTGCCAGCAGTTTATCTGGGCGGGGGGCCCCCTACGAGCAGTACTTC
TRBV6-5	TRBJ1-6	-	-	CASTGSSYNSPLHF	TGTGCCAGCACCGGGAGCTCCTATAATTCACCCCTCCACTTT
TRBV6-6	TRBJ2-7	-	TRBD2	CASSAPGGARNEQYF	TGTGCCAGCAGCGCACCGGGGGGGGCACGGAACGAGCAGTACTTC
TRBV27	TRBJ2-7	once	TRBD1	CASSPARDRGTYEQYF	TGTGCCAGCAGTCCTGCCCGGGACAGGGGCACCTACGAGCAGTACTTC
TRBV5-8	TRBJ1-5	-	-	CASSRARVDQPQHF	TGTGCCAGCAGCCGAGCCAGGGTCGATCAGCCCCAGCATTTT
TRBV9	TRBJ1-1	-	-	CASGRGTEAFF	TGTGCCAGCGGCCGGGGGACTGAAGCTTTCTTT
TRBV7-9	TRBJ2-7	-	TRBD1	CASSLGRDRGHEQYF	TGTGCCAGCAGCTTGGGCCGGGACAGGGGCCACGAGCAGTACTTC
TRBV5-1	TRBJ1-2	-	TRBD1	CASNDNPGQNYGYTF	TGCGCCAGCAATGATAATCCGGGACAGAACTATGGCTACACCTTC
TRBV9	TRBJ2-7	-	-	CASSVSGTSNYEQYF	TGTGCCAGCAGCGTTAGTGGGACTTCTAACTACGAGCAGTACTTC
TRBV4-1	TRBJ2-2	-	TRBD1	CASSREDRGSTGELFF	TGCGCCAGCAGCCGCGAGGACAGGGGTAGCACCGGGGAGCTGTTTTTT
TRBV29-1	TRBJ2-7	-	TRBD1	CSVEPSGQGVGQYF	TGCAGCGTTGAGCCCTCGGGACAGGGGGTCGGGCAGTATTTC
TRBV9	TRBJ2-5	once	TRBD1	CASSVEGQGGQETQYF	TGTGCCAGCAGCGTAGAGGGACAGGGGGGACAAGAGACCCAGTACTTC
TRBV28	TRBJ1-3	-	-	CASSPPVTPESTIYF	TGTGCCAGCAGTCCACCCGTCACTCCGGAGAGCACCATATATTTT
TRBV7-9	TRBJ1-1	-	-	CASSLGRGIEAFF	TGTGCCAGCAGCTTGGGGAGAGGGATTGAAGCTTTCTTT
TRBV6-4	TRBJ2-1	-	TRBD2	CASSERGGYNEQFF	TGTGCCAGCAGTGAGCGGGGGGGGTACAATGAGCAGTTCTTC
TRBV7-9	TRBJ1-3	-	-	CASSRQNSGNTIYF	TGTGCCAGCAGCAGACAGAACTCTGGAAACACCATATATTTT
TRBV6-1	TRBJ2-1	-	-	CASSAVAYNEQFF	TGTGCCAGCAGTGCAGTTGCCTACAATGAGCAGTTCTTC
TRBV7-9	TRBJ2-3	few	TRBD2	CASTPTSGGSTDTQYF	TGTGCCAGCACCCCGACTAGCGGGGGATCAACAGATACGCAGTATTTT
TRBV29-1	TRBJ1-1	-	-	CSVGAGEFPITEAFF	TGCAGCGTTGGGGCAGGCGAATTCCCGATCACTGAAGCTTTCTTT
TRBV19	TRBJ1-1	-	-	CASSPGQLNTEAFF	TGTGCCAGTAGTCCCGGACAGCTTAACACTGAAGCTTTCTTT
TRBV6-5	TRBJ1-5	-	TRBD1	CASSSGGYNQPQHF	TGTGCCAGCAGTTCAGGGGGGTACAATCAGCCCCAGCATTTT
TRBV4-1	TRBJ2-7	-	-	CASSHPGPNGEQYF	TGCGCCAGCAGCCATCCAGGGCCTAACGGCGAGCAGTACTTC
TRBV6-1	TRBJ1-1	-	-	CASSEGRPGNTEAFF	TGTGCCAGCAGTGAGGGGCGGCCAGGGAACACTGAAGCTTTCTTT
TRBV6-1	TRBJ2-3	few	TRBD1	CASSEGQGFTDTQYF	TGTGCCAGCAGTGAGGGACAGGGCTTCACAGATACGCAGTATTTT
TRBV9	TRBJ2-2	-	TRBD1	CASSVWTGSSTGELFF	TGTGCCAGCAGCGTATGGACAGGGTCATCCACCGGGGAGCTGTTTTTT
TRBV7-6	TRBJ2-1	-	TRBD2	CASSWAGGRYNEQFF	TGTGCCAGCTCCTGGGCGGGGGGGCGATACAATGAGCAGTTCTTC
TRBV4-1	TRBJ2-7	-	TRBD1	CASSNPGTGDYEQYF	TGCGCCAGCAGCAACCCCGGGACAGGGGACTACGAGCAGTACTTC
TRBV28	TRBJ1-2	-	-	CATHLSSGYGYTF	TGTGCCACCCATCTCTCCTCGGGTTATGGCTACACCTTC
TRBV7-8	TRBJ1-1	-	-	CASSLGQNTEAFF	TGTGCCAGCAGCCTGGGACAGAACACTGAAGCTTTCTTT
TRBV27	TRBJ1-2	-	-	CANPLLKEIGYGYTF	TGTGCCAACCCCCTACTAAAGGAAATCGGCTATGGCTACACCTTC